Each of the 8 T cell receptor beta chains below was sequenced from the same sample in a study of shared clonotypes between healthy human individuals. Some clones are missing from TCRdb's copy, which holds only in-frame ones; the method was immunoSEQ multiplex PCR. The sample has roughly 2,500,000 clones, under 95% seen once; the top ten hold approximately 0.37%. Sequenced material: naive CD4+ T cells from PBMCs. The subset here: CD45RA+ positively selected. The receptors originated from a man between 18 and 29 years old in good health. Some clones in this sample may be carry-over from other donors' samples.

This clone appeared a single time. The V and J genes are TRBV4-3 and TRBJ2-1, with 12 bases lining up with TRBD2. Losses at the gene ends were 2 bases for V and 4 bases for J; bases not matched to a gene: 3. This CDR3 is 16 amino acids long. Germline CDR1 reads LGHNA; CDR2 reads YSLEER. The CDR3 region is CASSQTGLAGYNEQFF. The CDR3 nucleotides read TGCGCCAGCAGCCAAACCGGACTAGCGGGATACAATGAGCAGTTCTTC.

The rearrangement links TRBV29-1 to TRBJ2-3, with 11 nucleotides matching TRBD2. This CDR3 has 14 residues. The trim removed 1 base at V and 6 bases at J, leaving 3 bases unmatched. The V gene's germline CDR1 is SQVTM and CDR2 ANQGSEA. CDR3 sequence: CSVEVTSGSDTQYF. The CDR3 coding sequence is TGCAGCGTTGAAGTAACTAGCGGGAGTGATACGCAGTATTTT.

This clone showed up just once. The chain combines TRBV4-2 with TRBJ2-2; perhaps TRBD2 as D (6 bases). Trimming took 1 base from V and 4 from J, leaving 13 bases between them. CDR3 size: 16 residues. CDR1 is LGHNA and CDR2 is YNFKEQ in the germline V gene. CDR3 in DNA: TGTGCCAGCAGCCAAGTCGGGGGATCGAGCACCGGGGAGCTGTTTTTT. Translated: CASSQVGGSSTGELFF.

V is TRBV7-3 and J is TRBJ2-2; 12 bases align to TRBD1. V trimming: 2 bases; J trimming: 4 bases; junction bases outside the gene matches: 11. CDR3 length equals 19 residues. Germline CDR1 is SGHTA and CDR2 is FQGTGA. The DNA for the CDR3 is TGTGCCAGCAGCTTATTTGGGACAGGGGGCGCGGGGACCACCGGGGAGCTGTTTTTT. Its translation is CASSLFGTGGAGTTGELFF. Full variable domain (rest looked up from reference TRBV7-3 and TRBJ2-2): GAGVSQTPSNKVTEKGKYVELRCDPISGHTALYWYRQSLGQGPEFLIYFQGTGAADDSGLPNDRFFAVRPEGSVSTLKIQRTERGDSAVYLCASSLFGTGGAGTTGELFFGEGSRLTVL.

V is TRBV29-1 and J is TRBJ2-4, with 10 bases that match TRBD1. Trimming removed 7 bases from V and 3 bases from J; junction bases left unmatched: 3. Germline V gene data show CDR1 as SQVTM and CDR2 as ANQGSEA. The CDR3 extends over 13 amino acids. The CDR3 reads CSGGQGGKNIQYF. In DNA, the CDR3 is TGCAGCGGTGGACAGGGGGGCAAAAACATTCAGTACTTC.

The V and J genes are TRBV5-4 and TRBJ1-1, with TRBD1 matching 7 bases. The germline CDR1 and CDR2 sequences are SGHNT and YYREEE (reference sequence). The CDR3 loop spans 16 amino acids. With 0 bases clipped from V and 0 bases from J, the junction kept 5 bases outside the gene matches. For the CDR3, the DNA is TGTGCCAGCAGCTTGGGACGAGGACAGGTGAACACTGAAGCTTTCTTT. It translates to CASSLGRGQVNTEAFF.

This clone was picked up one time. The chain recombines TRBV9 with TRBJ2-7, with D possibly matching TRBD1 (6 bases). Germline values: CDR1 SGDLS, CDR2 YYNGEE. The CDR3 loop spans 15 amino acids. V lost 3 bases and J 2 bases, leaving 15 bases between the germline ends. In DNA form, the CDR3 reads TGTGCCAGCAGCGAGGCAGGACAGCCGACCTACGAGCAGTACTTC. It yields the protein CASSEAGQPTYEQYF.

As concerns this clone: The same CDR3 arises from other DNA sequences in this sample as well. V is TRBV9 and J is TRBJ2-1; 12 nucleotides match TRBD2. Germline V lookup: CDR1 SGDLS, CDR2 YYNGEE. The CDR3 spans 15 residues. The V segment lost 3 bases and the J segment 4 bases; nucleotides outside the gene matches: 2. CDR3 coding DNA: TGTGCCAGCAGCGAAGGACTAGCGGGATACAATGAGCAGTTCTTC. Encoded protein: CASSEGLAGYNEQFF.